A selection of T cell receptor beta chains follows, all from one sample in a study of memory CD4+ T cells and cytomegalovirus serostatus. Repertoires were generated with immunoSEQ multiplex PCR, while TCRdb's copy carries only in-frame clones and drops some. The sample carries tens of thousands of clones, less than 80% recorded once. The sequencing sample was made of memory CD4+ T cells from blood. The receptor set was obtained from an adult in good health and CMV-seronegative. Both conserved end residues are part of each CDR3. D genes are given only for firm matches. Expanded clones are given a class, and other clones once, few, many or no size at all.

clone_size j_call v_call d_call cdr3_nt cdr3_aa
- TRBJ2-7 TRBV2 TRBD1 TGTGCCAGCAGCGGGGACAGGGGAAGCTCCTACGAGCAGTACTTC CASSGDRGSSYEQYF
few TRBJ1-1 TRBV9 - TGTGCCAGCAGCGTAGATCCCACTGAGGTTGAAGCTTTCTTT CASSVDPTEVEAFF
- TRBJ2-5 TRBV5-1 - TGCGCCAGCAGCTCCCTGTACCAAGAGACCCAGTACTTC CASSSLYQETQYF
- TRBJ2-3 TRBV11-2 - TGTGCCAGCAGCTCCAAACTCGACAGAAGAAACACAGATACGCAGTATTTT CASSSKLDRRNTDTQYF
once TRBJ2-2 TRBV5-8 TRBD2 TGTGCCAGCTATCCCCGACTAGCCGACACCGGGGAGCTGTTTTTT CASYPRLADTGELFF
- TRBJ2-3 TRBV28 TRBD2 TGTGCCAGCGTAAGCGGGAGGGCCGTCGGAGATACGCAGTATTTT CASVSGRAVGDTQYF
- TRBJ2-7 TRBV13 TRBD1 TGTGCCAGCAGTCTCGGGACAGGGGTAGCCTACGAGCAGTACTTC CASSLGTGVAYEQYF
- TRBJ1-2 TRBV19 TRBD1 TGTGCCAGTAGTATCCCCACCGGGACAGGGTCCTCTGGCTACACCTTC CASSIPTGTGSSGYTF
- TRBJ1-5 TRBV28 - TGTGCCAGCTTAACAGGGAGGAATCAGCCCCAGCATTTT CASLTGRNQPQHF
- TRBJ1-4 TRBV5-6 - TGTGCCAGCAGCGCCCCCCAGAGCGCAAAACTGTTTTTT CASSAPQSAKLFF
- TRBJ2-2 TRBV7-2 TRBD2 TGTGCCAGCAGCTTAGTCGGCGGGAGTGGCACCGGGGAGCTGTTTTTT CASSLVGGSGTGELFF
- TRBJ1-1 TRBV5-1 - TGCGCCAGCAGCTTGGCCGGGGAGGACACTGAAGCTTTCTTT CASSLAGEDTEAFF
medium-sized TRBJ1-2 TRBV27 - TGTGCCAGCAGTTTACGGGGGGAGCATGGCTACACCTTC CASSLRGEHGYTF
- TRBJ1-4 TRBV4-1 - TGCGCCAGCAGCCAAGGGGTTGGCTCGGGGGGGTATAATGAAAAACTGTTTTTT CASSQGVGSGGYNEKLFF
- TRBJ2-7 TRBV30 - TGTGCCTGGAGTGTAAACGCCTACGAGCAGTACTTC CAWSVNAYEQYF
- TRBJ2-7 TRBV7-2 - TGTGCCAGCAGCTTCCGACCGAACTACGAGCAGTACTTC CASSFRPNYEQYF
- TRBJ1-1 TRBV4-3 - TGCGCCAGCAGCCAAGATCTTCGTGTACGTGAAGCTTTCTTT CASSQDLRVREAFF
- TRBJ2-7 TRBV9 TRBD1 TGTGCCAGCAGCAAGGACAGGGGAAGAGAGCAGTACTTC CASSKDRGREQYF
- TRBJ2-3 TRBV9 TRBD2 TGTGCCAGCAGCGCCGGACTAGCCGGAAGCACAGATACGCAGTATTTT CASSAGLAGSTDTQYF
once TRBJ2-1 TRBV28 - TGTGCCAGCAGCAGGGGAGGGGCGGGGAATGAGCAGTTCTTC CASSRGGAGNEQFF
- TRBJ1-1 TRBV2 TRBD1 TGTGCCAGCAGTGCCTACGGGACAGGGGCTTCTGAAGCTTTCTTT CASSAYGTGASEAFF
- TRBJ2-1 TRBV7-2 - TGTGCCAGCAGCTCTTTCAATGAGCAGTTCTTC CASSSFNEQFF
- TRBJ1-5 TRBV28 - TGTGCCAGCAGCTCGGATCAGCCCCAGCATTTT CASSSDQPQHF
- TRBJ2-2 TRBV6-6 - TGTGCCAGCAGTAAAACAGGGTTCGGGGAGCTGTTTTTT CASSKTGFGELFF
- TRBJ2-1 TRBV29-1 TRBD1 TGCAGCGTTGGGGGGACAGCCAACAATGAGCAGTTCTTC CSVGGTANNEQFF
- TRBJ1-5 TRBV10-2 - TGCGCCAGCAGTGAGTCGACTGACAGGCCCCAGCATTTT CASSESTDRPQHF
- TRBJ2-1 TRBV28 TRBD2 TGTGCCAGCAGTGGGTCTCTAGCGGGGGCCTACAATGAGCAGTTCTTC CASSGSLAGAYNEQFF
- TRBJ2-5 TRBV28 TRBD2 TGTGCCAGCAGCGCCCGCCTGGGGACCGGGAGGGGGGTAGTTGAGACCCAGTACTTC CASSARLGTGRGVVETQYF
- TRBJ2-7 TRBV27 - TGTGCCAGCAGTTTCCGGGGTTCCCACGAGCAGTACTTC CASSFRGSHEQYF
- TRBJ1-1 TRBV6-5 - TGTGCCAGCAGTTACCTCCAGGGCGGGGGGAGCACTGAAGCTTTCTTT CASSYLQGGGSTEAFF
- TRBJ2-7 TRBV2 TRBD2 TGTGCCAGCAGTGGTGGGAGGGACGGGGAGCAGTACTTC CASSGGRDGEQYF
- TRBJ2-1 TRBV5-4 - TGTGCCAGCAGCTTGGTCGCGAACAATGAGCAGTTCTTC CASSLVANNEQFF
few TRBJ1-5 TRBV6-1 TRBD1 TGTGCCAGCAGTGACCGGGACAGGGGTTCCCAGCATTTT CASSDRDRGSQHF
- TRBJ2-6 TRBV15 - TGTGCCACCAGACCGACCTCTGGGGCCAACGTCCTGACTTTC CATRPTSGANVLTF
few TRBJ2-1 TRBV19 - TGTGCCAGTAGTCTCGTTGCGGGACAGAGCAGGACTGAGCAGTTCTTC CASSLVAGQSRTEQFF
- TRBJ2-5 TRBV7-9 TRBD1 TGTGCCAGCAGCCAAAATCAGGGGGAAGAGACCCAGTACTTC CASSQNQGEETQYF
- TRBJ1-5 TRBV4-3 - TGCGCCAGCAGCCAGGACGTCCTATTTGGGACCGCCCAGCATTTT CASSQDVLFGTAQHF
once TRBJ2-2 TRBV7-2 - TGTGCCAGCAGCATCTACAGGGCGGTCACCGGGGAGCTGTTTTTT CASSIYRAVTGELFF
few TRBJ2-5 TRBV9 - TGTGCCAGCAGCAGGCGGGTCAGGGAGACCCAGTACTTC CASSRRVRETQYF
- TRBJ2-7 TRBV30 - TGTGCCTGGAGTGGAACCCAGACCCTTTACGAGCAGTACTTC CAWSGTQTLYEQYF
once TRBJ1-5 TRBV28 - TGTGCCAGCAGTTTACCAGGACGGTTCAATCAGCCCCAGCATTTT CASSLPGRFNQPQHF
few TRBJ2-1 TRBV11-1 - TGTGCCAGCAGCTTTACACGGACAGTCAATGAGCAGTTCTTC CASSFTRTVNEQFF
- TRBJ2-2 TRBV29-1 - TGCAGCGTGACCGGTATTCTAGGCGGGGAGCTGTTTTTT CSVTGILGGELFF
- TRBJ2-7 TRBV7-2 - TGTGCCAGCAGCTTAGATGGCGGGCGGGAGCAGTACTTC CASSLDGGREQYF
once TRBJ2-7 TRBV5-1 TRBD1 TGCGCCAGCAGCATCCGGACAGGGGGGGACTCCTACGAGCAGTACTTC CASSIRTGGDSYEQYF
- TRBJ2-5 TRBV7-2 - TGTGCCAGCAGCCCCCGACCGACGCAAGAGACCCAGTACTTC CASSPRPTQETQYF
- TRBJ2-6 TRBV30 - TGTGCCTGGAGTCAAGGGGACCCTTCTGGGGCCAACGTCCTGACTTTC CAWSQGDPSGANVLTF
- TRBJ1-2 TRBV5-1 - TGCGCCAGCAGCTTGGACGCTACGATAGGGGGGACCTATGGCTACACCTTC CASSLDATIGGTYGYTF
- TRBJ2-7 TRBV28 - TGTGCCAGCAGTTTGTTGAACTACGAGCAGTACTTC CASSLLNYEQYF
- TRBJ2-7 TRBV19 TRBD1 TGTGCCAGTAGTAAACAGGGGGTGACCTACGAGCAGTACTTC CASSKQGVTYEQYF
medium-sized TRBJ1-1 TRBV11-2 - TGTGCCAGCAGCCTCAGGGTTGGGGTAGACACTGAAGCTTTCTTT CASSLRVGVDTEAFF
- TRBJ2-1 TRBV19 - TGTGCCAGTAGTCCCCGCATGGGTGCCGGTGTGCCGTTCTTC CASSPRMGAGVPFF
- TRBJ2-1 TRBV9 TRBD2 TGTGCCAGCAGCGTTCTAGCGGGAGGGCTCTACAATGAGCAGTTCTTC CASSVLAGGLYNEQFF
- TRBJ2-2 TRBV7-9 TRBD1 TGTGCCAGCAGCCTAATCCCTGACAGGGCTCGAAACACCGGGGAGCTGTTTTTT CASSLIPDRARNTGELFF
- TRBJ2-1 TRBV11-3 TRBD2 TGTGCCAGCAGCCCCGCTAGCGGCCCTTTGGATGAGCAGTTCTTC CASSPASGPLDEQFF
few TRBJ1-5 TRBV7-2 - TGTGCCAGCAGCTTAGCGGGGGGGGCTGCTCAGCCCCAGCATTTT CASSLAGGAAQPQHF
- TRBJ2-7 TRBV29-1 - TGCAGCGTTGTGGACGTGAGCTCCTACGAGCAGTACTTC CSVVDVSSYEQYF
- TRBJ1-1 TRBV5-1 - TGCGCCAGCAGCTTGGCCGGGGGCATGGGTGAAGCTTTCTTT CASSLAGGMGEAFF
- TRBJ1-1 TRBV28 - TGTGCCAGCAGTTTATGGGAGGCGAGGGGGACTGAAGCTTTCTTT CASSLWEARGTEAFF